Shown below are 11 T cell receptor beta chains from a single sample sequenced in a study of OX40 agonist ivuxolimab in advanced cancers. Method: immunoSEQ multiplex PCR; TCRdb's copy keeps in-frame clones and lacks some. Here the sample spans around 65,000 clones, about 92% being singletons. The source was CD4+ or CD8+ T cells sorted from blood, collected in a trial of the OX40 agonist ivuxolimab. These receptors came from an adult with an advanced solid tumor such as melanoma, head and neck, liver or kidney cancer.

The CDR3 protein is CASSEKDRDSEKLFF. CDR3 nucleotides: TGTGCCAGCTCAGAGAAGGACAGGGACAGCGAAAAACTGTTTTTT. The chain uses TRBV18 and TRBJ1-4, with 8 bases identical to TRBD1. Germline CDR1 and CDR2: KGHSH and LQKENI. CDR3 length equals 15 residues. With 5 bases clipped from V and 8 bases from J, the junction kept 10 bases outside the gene matches.

The chain employs TRBV20-1 and TRBJ2-5, with no clear D. This CDR3 comprises 11 residues. Deletions cut 6 bases from V and 5 bases from J, with 10 bases between. Germline-derived CDR1 and CDR2 are DFQATT and SNEGSKA (reference sequence). The chain's CDR3 is CSATSGETQYF. In DNA, the CDR3 is TGCAGTGCCACTTCCGGGGAGACCCAGTACTTC.

The rearrangement uses TRBV5-1 and TRBJ2-3, with unresolved D. The CDR3 length is 13 residues. Germline V gene lookup returns CDR1 SGHRS and CDR2 YFSETQ. The V gene lost 0 bases and the J gene lost 2 bases, with 4 bases spanning the gap. The CDR3 sequence: CASSLASTDTQYF. In DNA form, the CDR3 reads TGCGCCAGCAGCTTGGCCTCCACAGATACGCAGTATTTT.

The chain couples TRBV6-5 to TRBJ1-1; D remains ambiguous. Germline values: CDR1 MNHEY, CDR2 SVGAGI. The CDR3 contains 13 residues. Trimming stripped 8 bases from V and 5 bases from J, with 15 bases between. The CDR3 DNA sequence: TGTGCCAGCGAGGAGGTGGTAGGTACTGAAGCTTTCTTT. Its protein is CASEEVVGTEAFF.

The genes are TRBV25-1 and TRBJ2-5, with 9 bases identical to TRBD1. The CDR3 runs to 15 residues. J was trimmed by 2 bases and V by 5 bases; bases with no gene match: 6. CDR1 and CDR2 (germline): MGHDK, SYGVNS. In DNA, the CDR3 is TGTGCCAGCAGTAAAGGGACAGGGCCTCAAGAGACCCAGTACTTC. Protein: CASSKGTGPQETQYF.

This chain uses TRBV5-1 with TRBJ1-3; D not resolved. Germline CDR1 is SGHRS and CDR2 is YFSETQ. V was cut by 7 bases and J by 0 bases, with 17 bases left in between. The CDR3 has 16 residues. For the CDR3, the DNA is TGCGCCAGCGTGATCCGGATGGGGTACTCTGGAAACACCATATATTTT. Protein product: CASVIRMGYSGNTIYF.

V usage is TRBV2 and J usage is TRBJ1-4, with D maybe TRBD1 (5 bases). V shed 6 bases and J shed 8 bases, with 16 bases lying between them. CDR3 length: 14 amino acids. Germline V gene lookup returns CDR1 SNHLY and CDR2 FYNNEI. The CDR3 nucleotides are TGTGCCAGCAGGGTCTTCCTCGGGGCGGAAAAACTGTTTTTT. Residues: CASRVFLGAEKLFF.

The J gene is TRBJ1-6, the V gene TRBV7-8, with 9 bases identical to TRBD1. J lost 0 bases, V lost 4 bases, and 4 bases had no gene match. From germline, CDR1 is SGHVS and CDR2 FQNEAQ. CDR3 length: 17 residues. CDR3 DNA: TGTGCCAGCAGCTCCGGGACAGGGAGCTCCTATAATTCACCCCTCCACTTT. This encodes CASSSGTGSSYNSPLHF.

This clone was seen a single time. This chain joins TRBV19 and TRBJ2-7; 8 bases agree with TRBD1. CDR1 LNHDA and CDR2 SQIVND come from the germline V gene (reference sequence). The CDR3 is made up of 15 amino acids. The ends lost 5 bases at V and 0 bases at J; junction bases unmatched: 6. The CDR3, as DNA: TGTGCCAGTAGTCCCGGGACAGGCACCTCCTACGAGCAGTACTTC. Residues: CASSPGTGTSYEQYF.

The chain joins TRBV7-3 to TRBJ2-2, with 8 positions matching TRBD2. The V gene's germline CDR1 is SGHTA and CDR2 FQGTGA. The ends lost 5 bases at V and 6 bases at J; junction bases unmatched: 2. The CDR3 consists of 13 residues. CDR3 bases: TGTGCCAGCAGCAGCGGGAGCTCCGGGGAGCTGTTTTTT. Its translation: CASSSGSSGELFF.

The chain carries TRBV19 and TRBJ2-1, with D tentatively TRBD2 (5 bases). The CDR3 runs to 17 residues. V was shortened by 0 bases and J by 3 bases, with 15 bases between the two germline ends. CDR1 LNHDA and CDR2 SQIVND come from the germline V gene (reference sequence). CDR3 sequence: CASSIDLSAVVYNEQFF. The DNA for the CDR3 is TGTGCCAGTAGTATAGATCTATCAGCGGTAGTCTACAATGAGCAGTTCTTC.